This T cell receptor beta chain emerged from a study of T cells in tuberculosis. Thawed, overnight-rested PBMC were stained with GMM-loaded CD1B tetramer, viability dye and anti-CD3, then sorted. C32 glucose monomycolate from Rhodococcus equi was loaded onto the CD1B tetramers. Tetramer-negative cells, approximately 100,000 per donor, were also sorted. The repertoire was sequenced with immunoSEQ multiplex PCR; TCRdb's copy has only in-frame clones and lacks some. The data contain tens of thousands of clones, approximately 91% of them seen just once; the ten biggest clones take up less than 2.5%. The receptor's source is an adult woman with latent tuberculosis. The specimen sequenced was CD1b-GMM tetramer-negative cells sorted from PBMCs.

CDR3: CASSLKGGTDTQYF. CDR3 nucleotides: TGTGCCAGCAGCTTGAAGGGGGGCACAGATACGCAGTATTTT. The chain links TRBV7-9 to TRBJ2-3, with D possibly TRBD1 on 6 matching bases. CDR1 is SEHNR and CDR2 is FQNEAQ in the germline V gene (reference sequence). The ends were cut back, 3 bases at V and 1 base at J, with 8 bases in the middle. The CDR3 has 14 residues.